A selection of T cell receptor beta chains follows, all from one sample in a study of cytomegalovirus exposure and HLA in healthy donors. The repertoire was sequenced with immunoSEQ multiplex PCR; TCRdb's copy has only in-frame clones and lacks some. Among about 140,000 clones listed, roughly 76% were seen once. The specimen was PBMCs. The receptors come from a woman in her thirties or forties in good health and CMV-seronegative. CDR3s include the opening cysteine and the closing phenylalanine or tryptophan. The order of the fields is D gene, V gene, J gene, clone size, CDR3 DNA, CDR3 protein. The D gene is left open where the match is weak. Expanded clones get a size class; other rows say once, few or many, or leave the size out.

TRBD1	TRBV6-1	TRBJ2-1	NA	TGTGCCAGCACCAGGACAGGGGGAGTCAATGAGCAGTTCTTC	CASTRTGGVNEQFF
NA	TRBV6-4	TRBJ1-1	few	TGTGCCAGCAGTGTTGACTTCGGCACTGAAGCTTTCTTT	CASSVDFGTEAFF
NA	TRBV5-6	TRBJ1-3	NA	TGTGCCAGCAGCCTTTGGGGAGGGTCTGGAAACACCATATATTTT	CASSLWGGSGNTIYF
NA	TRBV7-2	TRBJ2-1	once	TGTGCCAGACCCGGGTGGAGGGGTGAGCAGTTCTTC	CARPGWRGEQFF
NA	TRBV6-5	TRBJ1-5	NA	TGTGCCAGCAGTTCCTACAATCAGCCCCAGCATTTT	CASSSYNQPQHF
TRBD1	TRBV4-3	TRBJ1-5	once	TGCGCCAGCAGCCAAGACACAGGGGCCCTGGTCAATCAGCCCCAGCATTTT	CASSQDTGALVNQPQHF
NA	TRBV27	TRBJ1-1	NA	TGTGCCAGCAGTTTCGAGGGTTTGAACACTGAAGCTTTCTTT	CASSFEGLNTEAFF
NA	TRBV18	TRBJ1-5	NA	TGTGCCAGCTCACCACGAGCGGGAGAACAGCCCCAGCATTTT	CASSPRAGEQPQHF
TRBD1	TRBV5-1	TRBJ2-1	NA	TGCGCCAGCAGCTCAGGACAGGGCTTGAGAGGAAATGAGCAGTTCTTC	CASSSGQGLRGNEQFF
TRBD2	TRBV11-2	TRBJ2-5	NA	TGTGCCGGGCGGGGGGGAGGTAGAGAGACCCAGTACTTC	CAGRGGGRETQYF
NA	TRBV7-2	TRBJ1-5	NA	TGTGCCAGCAGCTTAGGATTGGGGGGTTGTGAATATCAGCCCCAGCATTTT	CASSLGLGGCEYQPQHF
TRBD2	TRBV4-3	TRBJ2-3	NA	TGCGCCAGCAGTGAGACTATAGCGGGCCTCACAGATACGCAGTATTTT	CASSETIAGLTDTQYF
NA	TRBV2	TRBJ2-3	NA	TGTGCCAGCAGCGAGGGACATCCTAGCACAGATACGCAGTATTTT	CASSEGHPSTDTQYF
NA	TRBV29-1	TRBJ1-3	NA	TGCAGCGGTTGGGGGGACGGAGACTCTGGAAACACCATATATTTT	CSGWGDGDSGNTIYF
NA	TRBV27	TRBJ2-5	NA	TGTGCCAGCAGTTTTGGCGGTTCAGAGACCCAGTACTTC	CASSFGGSETQYF
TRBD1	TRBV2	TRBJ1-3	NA	TGTGCCAGCAGTGACAGGGGGCGAGCCACCATATATTTT	CASSDRGRATIYF